The rows below give T cell receptor beta chains drawn from one sample of a study of post-analysis software for immune sequencing data. From the PCR reads, TCRdb called clonotypes with MiXCR, one entry per CDR3 protein. The table has fewer than 900,000 distinct CDR3 sequences, 46% seen once. The sequenced sample consisted of blood. These receptors came from a girl aged 5 to 17 with multiple sclerosis. CDR3s include the opening cysteine and the closing phenylalanine or tryptophan. The order of the fields is J gene, clone size, V gene, CDR3 protein. The size entry is marked missing in some rows and otherwise reads once, few, many or a size class.

TRBJ1-2,few,TRBV15,CATSRDITGVYGYTF
TRBJ2-1,many,TRBV10-3,CAIADSPSSYNEQFF
TRBJ2-7,NA,TRBV7-9,CASSLAQGHEQYF
TRBJ2-4,NA,TRBV28,CASSGLRGALAKNIQYF
TRBJ1-5,few,TRBV20-1,CSASNPRKGANQPQHF
TRBJ2-5,NA,TRBV6-1,CASSEVGLGKYF
TRBJ2-1,NA,TRBV20-1,CSAKVPSFNEQFF
TRBJ2-7,few,TRBV5-1,CASSLAVRTYEQYF
TRBJ2-3,NA,TRBV6-5,CASSYSKYPLTDTQYF
NA,NA,TRBV5-1,CASSQTTGGSGEQYF
TRBJ2-5,NA,TRBV7-2,CASRRATAETQYF
TRBJ1-5,NA,TRBV12-3/TRBV12-4,CASSSGTGYQPQHF
TRBJ2-5,NA,TRBV5-1,CASSLDLADEQYF
TRBJ2-7,few,TRBV7-8,CASSTTSDSLGQYF
TRBJ1-2,NA,TRBV29-1,CGVEDPEGPPNYGYTF
TRBJ2-1,few,TRBV7-2,CASSPPSGTGFYNEQFF
TRBJ1-2,few,TRBV2,CASNSGTGDGYTF
TRBJ2-1,NA,TRBV6-2/TRBV6-3,CASSYANGGRNSYNEQFF
TRBJ1-1,NA,TRBV6-5,CASSPPGGETEAFF
TRBJ2-5,few,TRBV2,CASAGLEETQYF
TRBJ2-7,few,TRBV29-1,CSVAIDSYEQYF
TRBJ2-5,NA,TRBV29-1,CSAQGGRVPTETQYF
TRBJ2-6,NA,TRBV20-1,CSGGSGANVLTF
TRBJ2-1,NA,TRBV7-3,CASSLGANEYNEQFF
TRBJ1-3,once,TRBV2,CANSGTGQFTGNTIYF
TRBJ2-1,NA,TRBV29-1,CSVTGTSGGEQFF
TRBJ2-1,NA,TRBV11-2,CASSLEEVYNEQFF
TRBJ1-1,few,TRBV29-1,CSVVLSVDTEAFF
TRBJ2-7,NA,TRBV20-1,CSAPTSGRYEQYF
TRBJ2-6,NA,TRBV4-2,CASSSRGTSGANVLTF
TRBJ2-5,NA,TRBV6-6,CASSFSIDRPQETQYF
TRBJ2-7,NA,TRBV5-5,CASSLPGQSEQYF
TRBJ2-7,NA,TRBV5-6,CASRNVGTGGSPYEQYF
TRBJ1-1,few,TRBV20-1,CSANWDRGTEAFF
TRBJ1-1,NA,TRBV7-2,CASSLSRVATEAFF
TRBJ2-1,few,TRBV6-4,CASSDSALAGANEQFF
TRBJ2-5,NA,TRBV15,CATSSTGVEQYF
TRBJ1-2,NA,TRBV27,CASRNPTGLYGYTF
TRBJ2-1,NA,TRBV20-1,CSARGVDEQFF
TRBJ1-1,NA,TRBV7-8,CASSLAGQLNTEAFF
TRBJ2-7,few,TRBV12-3/TRBV12-4,CASSDGTGSYEQYF
TRBJ2-7,NA,TRBV2,CASSVDRGAYEQYF
TRBJ2-5,NA,TRBV12-3/TRBV12-4,CASSLDRGRIETQYF
TRBJ2-3,few,TRBV27,CASSPRLAGDHTDTQYF
TRBJ2-4,NA,TRBV12-3/TRBV12-4,CASSKYGTNNEQYF
TRBJ2-7,NA,TRBV4-2,CASSQAKQRYEQYF
TRBJ2-3,NA,TRBV27,CASSSFSPDTQYF
TRBJ2-1,NA,TRBV5-1,CASSFVSGSGDGEQFF
TRBJ2-5,NA,TRBV20-1,CSALRVAGGLETQYF
TRBJ2-5,NA,TRBV29-1,CSVGTGNQETQYF
TRBJ2-5,few,TRBV12-3/TRBV12-4,CASSVGQGETQYF
TRBJ2-1,NA,TRBV27,CATQLAGTYNEQFF
TRBJ2-7,NA,TRBV20-1,CSAKGPTGAEQYF
TRBJ2-1,NA,TRBV6-5,CASSRDGTGAYNEQFF
TRBJ2-5,NA,TRBV19,CASSMALAGVGETQYF
TRBJ2-7,NA,TRBV29-1,CSVRTSGSVGEQYF
TRBJ2-5,NA,TRBV6-2/TRBV6-3,CASTETGVFGEQYF
TRBJ2-3,NA,TRBV27,CASSMDWGDTQYF
TRBJ2-5,NA,TRBV24-1,CATSDFGQGANEQYF